This T cell receptor beta chain was captured by sequencing in a study of beta chain features in type 1 diabetes. Study-level points and caveats: TCRB CDR3s from Type 1 diabetes patients were moderately but significantly shorter in all four CD4+ subsets.

With regard to this clone: Its matching antigen is unknown.

Since all of the isolated RNA was reverse transcribed, expressed TCRB transcripts were what got sequenced. The repertoire was sequenced with immunoSEQ multiplex PCR; TCRdb's copy has only in-frame clones and lacks some. Seen here are approximately 160,000 clones, 9% to 12% observed once, and the top ten hold approximately 0.46%. Markers CD45RO/CCR7/CD25/CD127/CD95/CD27 served to sort CD4+ naive, central memory, regulatory and stem cell-like memory cells. The ends were cut back, 2 bases at V and 6 bases at J, with 10 bases in the middle. Germline CDR1 and CDR2: MNHEY and SVGAGI. This CDR3 is 14 amino acids long.

The source is a man aged 25 to 40 with type 1 diabetes. Sequenced: central memory CD4+ T cells from blood. This chain joins TRBV6-5 and TRBJ1-4, with a tentative D call TRBD1 (5 bases). In nucleotides, the CDR3 is TGTGCCAGCAGTTACACAGGCTCTCATGAAAAACTGTTTTTT. Protein sequence: CASSYTGSHEKLFF.